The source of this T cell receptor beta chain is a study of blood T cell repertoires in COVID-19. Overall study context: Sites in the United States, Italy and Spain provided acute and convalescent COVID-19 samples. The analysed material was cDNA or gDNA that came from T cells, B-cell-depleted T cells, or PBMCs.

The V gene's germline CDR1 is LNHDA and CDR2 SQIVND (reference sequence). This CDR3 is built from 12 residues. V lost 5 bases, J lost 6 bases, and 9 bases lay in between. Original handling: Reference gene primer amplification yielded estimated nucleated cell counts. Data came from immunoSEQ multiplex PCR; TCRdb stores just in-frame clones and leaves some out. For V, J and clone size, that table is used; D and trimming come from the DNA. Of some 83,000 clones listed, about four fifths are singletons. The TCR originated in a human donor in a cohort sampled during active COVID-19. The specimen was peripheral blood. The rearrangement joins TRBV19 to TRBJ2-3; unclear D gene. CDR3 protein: CASSSTRDTQYF. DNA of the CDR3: TGTGCCAGTAGTTCGACGAGGGATACGCAGTATTTT.